The next 20 T cell receptor beta chains were all read from a single sample in a study of regulatory T cells in long-lasting Graves disease. Noted time point: persistent/refractory GD, antithyroid drugs over 5 years with positive TRAb. RNA isolated from PBMCs was used to make the TCR library. For TCR beta, libraries came from iRepertoire HTBI primers and Arm-PCR of CDR3 regions. TCRdb reprocessed the multiplex PCR reads via MiXCR and lists one record per CDR3 protein. The repertoire includes more than 650,000 distinct CDR3 sequences, around 30% of them detected once, and roughly 40% sits in the top ten. The sample was peripheral blood mononuclear cells (PBMCs), taken when the disease was refractory, from a patient treated with antithyroid drugs. Receptor source: a female donor with Graves disease.

Written as DNA, the CDR3 is TGTGCCAGCAGCTTTGCTTGGGCAGGGGGCTCCTACGAGCAGTACTTC. Translated: CASSFAWAGGSYEQYF. The chain is built from TRBV7-2 and TRBJ2-7, with 7 nucleotides matching TRBD1. Looked up from germline, CDR1 is SGHTA and CDR2 is FQGNSA. V shed 3 bases and J 0 bases; nucleotides not matched to a gene: 8. This CDR3 has 16 amino acids.

This clonotype was counted between two and nine times. The gene calls are TRBV12-3 or TRBV12-4 and TRBJ2-5; D remains ambiguous. This CDR3 has 14 amino acids. V lost 6 bases, J lost 3 bases, and 14 bases lay in between. The CDR3 sequence is CASSSGTSEETQYF. The CDR3 bases are TGTGCCAGCAGCTCCGGCACCAGTGAAGAGACCCAGTACTTC.

There are a few counts of this clonotype. The chain combines TRBV5-1 with TRBJ2-7; TRBD2 matches at 8 bases. CDR1 and CDR2 from the germline V gene are SGHRS and YFSETQ. The CDR3 runs 14 residues. V shed 2 bases, J shed 3 bases, and the junction held 4 bases outside the gene matches. The CDR3 DNA reads TGCGCCAGCAGCTTCGGGGGACTAGTCTACGAGCAGTACTTC. The encoded protein is CASSFGGLVYEQYF.

The rearrangement links TRBV4-1 to TRBJ1-4; D might be TRBD1 (6 bases). Per the germline V gene, CDR1 is MGHRA and CDR2 is YSYEKL. CDR3 length: 17 amino acids. Trimming cost V 1 base and J 8 bases, with 20 bases left between them. The chain's CDR3 is CASSQATLPGAGEKLFF. The CDR3, as DNA: TGCGCCAGCAGCCAAGCTACCCTTCCGGGGGCGGGCGAAAAACTGTTTTTT.

The sample holds many counts of this clonotype. The V and J genes are TRBV7-9 and TRBJ1-1; D is uncertain. This CDR3 spans 14 amino acids. V was shortened by 7 bases and J by 0 bases, with 12 bases between the two germline ends. CDR1 is SEHNR and CDR2 is FQNEAQ in the germline V gene (reference sequence). The CDR3 is CASIPGQMNTEAFF. The CDR3 nucleotides are TGTGCCAGCATCCCCGGGCAGATGAACACTGAAGCTTTCTTT.

This clonotype was counted at least ten times. The chain links TRBV5-1 to TRBJ1-2; possible D gene TRBD1, 6 bases. The germline V and J ends were trimmed by 4 bases and 7 bases, with 11 bases remaining between them. In germline, CDR1 is SGHRS, CDR2 YFSETQ. CDR3 size: 12 residues. The CDR3 reads CASSDGGVGYTF. The CDR3 DNA follows: TGCGCCAGCAGCGACGGGGGCGTTGGCTACACCTTC.

The chain has TRBV11-1 and TRBJ2-3; 9 bases line up with TRBD2. The germline V gene has CDR1 SGHAT and CDR2 FQDESV (reference sequence). The V gene end was trimmed by 5 bases and the J gene end by 3 bases; junction bases not matched to a gene: 15. CDR3 size: 18 residues. CDR3 in amino acids: CASSRDSVSGRTTDTQYF. CDR3 nucleotide sequence: TGTGCCAGCAGCCGAGATAGTGTAAGCGGGAGGACGACAGATACGCAGTATTTT.

Ten or more counts support this clonotype. The chain uses TRBV20-1 and TRBJ2-1; 7 positions match TRBD2. V trimming: 1 base; J trimming: 7 bases; junction bases outside the gene matches: 4. Germline-derived CDR1 and CDR2 are DFQATT and SNEGSKA (reference sequence). The CDR3 covers 13 residues. Written as DNA, the CDR3 is TGCAGTGCTAGAGGCGGGAGCCAAAATGAGCAGTTCTTC. Amino acid sequence: CSARGGSQNEQFF.

The chain is built from TRBV27 and TRBJ1-2; D gene uncertain. The germline V gene encodes CDR1 MNHEY and CDR2 SMNVEV (reference sequence). CDR3 length: 17 amino acids. V was trimmed by 0 bases and J by 0 bases, leaving 14 bases between them. The CDR3 sequence: CASSLSPARSSNYGYTF. The DNA for the CDR3 is TGTGCCAGCAGTTTATCGCCGGCCCGCAGCTCTAACTATGGCTACACCTTC.

The J gene is TRBJ2-2, the V gene TRBV20-1; D remains ambiguous. The CDR3 spans 13 residues. Trimming removed 3 bases from V and 1 base from J, with 6 bases in between. Germline values: CDR1 DFQATT, CDR2 SNEGSKA (reference sequence). The CDR3 sequence is CSASLGNTGELFF. The CDR3 nucleotides read TGCAGTGCTAGTCTGGGGAACACCGGGGAGCTGTTTTTT.

V usage is TRBV2 and J usage is TRBJ1-5; 7 bases are shared with TRBD1. Germline V gene data show CDR1 as SNHLY and CDR2 as FYNNEI. This CDR3 has 15 amino acids. After removal of 4 bases from V and 10 bases from J, the junction contained 13 bases not matched to a gene. The CDR3 DNA reads as TGTGCCAGCAGTGTCCGGGACAGTAGAACCAACCCCCAGCATTTT. Its translation: CASSVRDSRTNPQHF.

The V gene is TRBV14, the J gene TRBJ1-6, with D possibly being TRBD1 (5 bases). V gave up 3 bases and J gave up 6 bases, with 12 bases separating them. Germline values: CDR1 SGHDN, CDR2 FVKESK. The CDR3 spans 15 residues. The CDR3: CASSHQGVGNSPLHF. The CDR3 nucleotides read TGTGCCAGCAGCCATCAGGGTGTGGGTAATTCACCCCTCCACTTT.

This clonotype was found a few times. The gene calls are TRBV6-1 and TRBJ1-4; D gene unclear. Trimming shortened V by 6 bases and J by 8 bases, and 13 bases separated the two germline ends. CDR1 and CDR2 (germline): MNHNS, SASEGT. The CDR3 consists of 13 residues. The chain's CDR3 is CASRKGPGEKLFF. CDR3 bases: TGTGCCAGCAGAAAGGGCCCGGGGGAAAAACTGTTTTTT.

The chain links TRBV20-1 to TRBJ2-7; 9 bases are shared with TRBD2. Germline values: CDR1 DFQATT, CDR2 SNEGSKA (reference sequence). The CDR3 is made up of 16 amino acids. Germline trimming cut 1 base from V and 0 bases from J; bases unmatched to any gene: 7. The CDR3 sequence: CSARASGRTHSYEQYF. CDR3 nucleotides: TGCAGTGCTAGAGCAAGCGGGAGGACACACTCCTACGAGCAGTACTTC.

The V gene is TRBV6-2 or TRBV6-3, the J gene TRBJ2-7; D gene uncertain. Germline lookup yields CDR1 MNHEY and CDR2 SVGEGT. The CDR3 is made up of 15 amino acids. The ends were cut back, 4 bases at V and 0 bases at J, with 13 bases in the middle. CDR3 coding DNA: TGTGCCAGCAGTTCCTTAATTGGAAGCTCCTACGAGCAGTACTTC. Amino acid sequence: CASSSLIGSSYEQYF.

This clonotype has more than one count but fewer than ten. The chain has TRBV20-1 and TRBJ2-5; 11 bases align to TRBD2. With 2 bases clipped from V and 5 bases from J, the junction kept 4 bases outside the gene matches. Germline V gives CDR1 DFQATT, CDR2 SNEGSKA (reference sequence). The CDR3 length is 14 residues. CDR3 bases: TGCAGTGCTAGATTAGCGGGAGGGTCGGAGACCCAGTACTTC. It encodes CSARLAGGSETQYF.

V is TRBV12-3 or TRBV12-4 and J is TRBJ1-1; weak D call: TRBD1 (5 bases). This CDR3 contains 15 residues. Trimming pared 1 base from V and 5 bases from J, leaving 14 bases between. CDR3 coding DNA: TGTGCCAGCAGTTTAGGTGCCTACCCAGGGACTGAAGCTTTCTTT. Translated, it gives CASSLGAYPGTEAFF.

This chain connects TRBV2 to TRBJ2-6; 8 bases are shared with TRBD1. With 4 bases clipped from V and 3 bases from J, the junction kept 5 bases outside the gene matches. Germline CDR1 SNHLY, CDR2 FYNNEI. The length of the CDR3 is 16 residues. The CDR3 reads CASSAWTGFGANVLTF. The CDR3 nucleotides are TGTGCCAGCAGTGCCTGGACAGGGTTTGGGGCCAACGTCCTGACTTTC.

The rearrangement joins TRBV5-6 to TRBJ1-5; D gene ambiguous. V was pared by 0 bases and J by 2 bases, with 6 bases between. The CDR3 consists of 14 residues. Germline V gene data show CDR1 as SGHDT and CDR2 as YYEEEE. DNA for the CDR3: TGTGCCAGCAGCTTGGCATGGGGCAATCAGCCCCAGCATTTT. The encoded protein is CASSLAWGNQPQHF. Using reference TRBV5-6 and TRBJ1-5 for the parts outside the CDR3, the full variable domain is DAGVTQSPTHLIKTRGQQVTLRCSPKSGHDTVSWYQQALGQGPQFIFQYYEEEERQRGNFPDRFSGHQFPNYSSELNVNALLLGDSALYLCASSLAWGNQPQHFGDGTRLSIL.

As regards this clonotype: The junction and the germline gene differ at one end; a read error may be behind it. The rearrangement links TRBV7-9 to TRBJ2-5; TRBD2 aligns across 12 bases. Germline CDR1 is SEHNR and CDR2 is FQNEAQ (reference sequence). The CDR3 spans 21 residues. CDR3 protein: CAGSSPNPLTSGRTYQETQYF. The CDR3 nucleotides read TGTGCCGGCAGCTCACCCAACCCACTAACTAGCGGGAGGACGTACCAAGAGACCCAGTACTTC. The variable domain in full, completed from reference TRBV7-9 and TRBJ2-5, reads DTGVSQNPRHKITKRGQNVTFRCDPISEHNRLYWYRQTLGQGPEFLTYFQNEAQLEKSRLLSDRFSAERPKGSFSTLEIQRTEQGDSAMYLCAGSSPNPLTSGRTYQETQYFGPGTRLLVL.